The rows below give T cell receptor beta chains drawn from one sample of a study of cytomegalovirus exposure and HLA in healthy donors. Only in-frame clones appear in the TCRdb table, and some are missing; sequencing was by immunoSEQ multiplex PCR. The sample has under 120,000 clones, over 60% seen once; the top ten hold 5.2%. The sequenced material came from PBMCs. These receptors were obtained from a female donor in good health and CMV-seropositive. CDR3s leave out the opening cysteine and the closing phenylalanine or tryptophan. The order of the fields is J gene, V gene, CDR3 protein.

J: TRBJ2-7
V: TRBV28
CDR3: ASSPPGAPSYEQY

J: TRBJ1-1
V: TRBV6-5
CDR3: ASRQAGVNTEAF

J: TRBJ1-2
V: TRBV18
CDR3: ASSLQHTGDQDGYT

J: TRBJ2-2
V: TRBV19
CDR3: ASSKTGTGPSWNTGELF

J: TRBJ1-4
V: TRBV27
CDR3: ASRSGLGPAGEKLF

J: TRBJ1-1
V: TRBV29-1
CDR3: SVGRNTEAF

J: TRBJ1-2
V: TRBV18
CDR3: ASSHSTNYGYT

J: TRBJ2-2
V: TRBV7-9
CDR3: ASSFSGSLAGTGELF

J: TRBJ1-5
V: TRBV5-5
CDR3: ASSMGQGNQPQH

J: TRBJ1-5
V: TRBV27
CDR3: ASSLSRDQPQH

J: TRBJ2-5
V: TRBV9
CDR3: ASSPNGTSGGHQETQY

J: TRBJ2-7
V: TRBV7-9
CDR3: ASSRQGGSEQY

J: TRBJ2-7
V: TRBV4-1
CDR3: ASSQEMASGRPLAYEQY

J: TRBJ2-3
V: TRBV18
CDR3: ASSLRTLTDTQY

J: TRBJ2-3
V: TRBV5-4
CDR3: ASSYHMTSGTDTQY

J: TRBJ2-1
V: TRBV6-5
CDR3: ASSYATGGRATEQF

J: TRBJ1-5
V: TRBV18
CDR3: ASSPAGVGNQPQH

J: TRBJ2-3
V: TRBV7-2
CDR3: ASSLGLGSSTDTQY

J: TRBJ2-3
V: TRBV4-1
CDR3: ASSHTTRGGRGDTQY

J: TRBJ2-7
V: TRBV6-5
CDR3: ASSYAGGATYEQY

J: TRBJ2-5
V: TRBV6-5
CDR3: ASSYGSTRSETQY

J: TRBJ2-5
V: TRBV19
CDR3: ASSPQGLAGETQY

J: TRBJ2-1
V: TRBV9
CDR3: ASSVAGDPYNEQF